A single sample gave rise to the 27 T cell receptor beta chains below, sequenced in a study of CD8+CD57+ T cells in acquired aplastic anemia. CDR3 and TCR beta VDJ profiling relied on a genomic DNA template. TCRdb re-called the reads with MiXCR, one entry per CDR3 protein. The data hold roughly 190,000 distinct CDR3 sequences, with 48% observed a single time. Selection for sequencing was limited to patients who had shown CD8+CD57+ cell expansion by flow cytometry. The sequencing input was sorted CD4+, CD8+, or CD8+CD57+ T cells (not recorded which) from PBMCs. All receptors come from a human donor with aplastic anemia.

This clonotype has a count of ten or more. CDR3 sequence: CASSLARGTTEAFF. CDR3 nucleotides: TGTGCCAGCAGCTTAGCTCGAGGAACCACTGAAGCTTTCTTT. This rearrangement joins TRBV11-3 to TRBJ1-1; D remains ambiguous. Germline V gives CDR1 SGHNT, CDR2 YENEEA. This CDR3 has 14 residues. The V end lost 1 base, the J end lost 4 bases, and 10 bases lay between the germline ends.

This clonotype was seen once. This sequence joins TRBV2 and TRBJ1-5; D perhaps matches TRBD1 (6 bases). V lost 0 bases and J 7 bases, leaving 13 bases between the germline ends. The CDR3 is made up of 15 amino acids. The germline V gene encodes CDR1 SNHLY and CDR2 FYNNEI. The chain's CDR3 is CASSEAAGAQQPQHF. The CDR3 coding sequence is TGTGCCAGCAGTGAAGCAGCAGGGGCGCAGCAGCCCCAGCATTTT. The whole variable domain, filled in from reference TRBV2 and TRBJ1-5, reads EPEVTQTPSHQVTQMGQEVILRCVPISNHLYFYWYRQILGQKVEFLVSFYNNEISEKSEIFDDQFSVERPDGSNFTLKIRSTKLEDSAMYFCASSEAAGAQQPQHFGDGTRLSIL.

The chain combines TRBV15 with TRBJ2-1, with 12 bases fitting TRBD2. The CDR3 has 16 amino acids. V shed 0 bases, J shed 4 bases, and the junction held 1 base outside the gene matches. Germline V gene sequence: CDR1 LNHNV, CDR2 YYDKDF (reference sequence). CDR3 residues: CATSRETSGGYNEQFF. The CDR3 DNA is TGTGCCACCAGCAGAGAGACTAGCGGGGGATACAATGAGCAGTTCTTC. Full variable domain (rest looked up from reference TRBV15 and TRBJ2-1): DAMVIQNPRYQVTQFGKPVTLSCSQTLNHNVMYWYQQKSSQAPKLLFHYYDKDFNNEADTPDNFQSRRPNTSFCFLDIRSPGLGDTAMYLCATSRETSGGYNEQFFGPGTRLTVL.

The CDR3, as DNA: TGTGCCAGTACCCCTTCGTGGCAGGGCGAAGATGGCTACACCTTC. Its translation is CASTPSWQGEDGYTF. The genes are TRBV19 and TRBJ1-2; a possible D gene is TRBD1 (5 bases). Trimming left V 7 bases short and J 6 bases short, with 21 bases between. CDR1 is LNHDA and CDR2 is SQIVND in the germline V gene (reference sequence). CDR3 length: 15 residues.

The chain combines TRBV7-3 with TRBJ2-7; 7 bases match TRBD1. Trimming took 10 bases from V and 4 from J; bases not matched to a gene: 13. Germline V gene sequence: CDR1 SGHTA, CDR2 FQGTGA. This CDR3 contains 14 residues. CDR3 sequence (DNA): TGTGCCACACAGGGGACCCTAGGGGTTTACGAGCAGTACTTC. It yields the protein CATQGTLGVYEQYF.

This chain uses TRBV9 with TRBJ2-3; D perhaps matches TRBD2 (5 bases). Germline V lookup: CDR1 SGDLS, CDR2 YYNGEE. V was cut by 0 bases and J by 0 bases, with 14 bases left in between. CDR3 length: 17 residues. The CDR3 protein is CASSVGSSRHSTDTQYF. Here the CDR3 DNA reads TGTGCCAGCAGCGTAGGCTCTAGCCGTCATAGCACAGATACGCAGTATTTT.

This rearrangement joins TRBV5-1 to TRBJ2-3, with 11 bases identical to TRBD1. CDR3 length equals 16 residues. Losses at the gene ends were 4 bases for V and 6 bases for J; bases not matched to a gene: 10. Germline values: CDR1 SGHRS, CDR2 YFSETQ. CDR3 sequence: CASSGGQGAAVDTQYF. In nucleotides, the CDR3 is TGCGCCAGCAGCGGCGGACAGGGGGCGGCTGTGGATACGCAGTATTTT. The complete variable domain, with remaining parts taken from reference TRBV5-1 and TRBJ2-3, reads KAGVTQTPRYLIKTRGQQVTLSCSPISGHRSVSWYQQTPGQGLQFLFEYFSETQRNKGNFPGRFSGRQFSNSRSEMNVSTLELGDSALYLCASSGGQGAAVDTQYFGPGTRLTVL.

J is TRBJ2-6 and V is TRBV12-3 or TRBV12-4, with no clear D. CDR3 length: 14 residues. The V gene lost 3 bases and the J gene lost 5 bases, with 8 bases spanning the gap. The CDR3 sequence: CASSLSPRANVLTF. Written as DNA, the CDR3 is TGTGCCAGCAGTTTGAGCCCGCGGGCCAACGTCCTGACTTTC.

Many counts were recorded for this clonotype. V is TRBV27 and J is TRBJ2-5; D is possibly TRBD1 or TRBD2 (5 bases each). CDR3 length: 16 amino acids. V was pared by 5 bases and J by 4 bases, with 20 bases between. The germline V gene has CDR1 MNHEY and CDR2 SMNVEV (reference sequence). CDR3 coding DNA: TGTGCCAGCAGTCCCCGCCCGGGACCGTACGTAGAGACCCAGTACTTC. Encoded protein: CASSPRPGPYVETQYF.

This clonotype was seen many times. The chain recombines TRBV6-4 with TRBJ2-7, with 7 nucleotides matching TRBD2. Germline loops: CDR1 MRHNA, CDR2 SNTAGT. The CDR3 covers 14 residues. J gave up 1 base and V 8 bases, and 8 bases lay outside the gene matches. This CDR3 is CASGGAGLSYEQYF. The CDR3 DNA reads as TGTGCCAGCGGCGGAGCGGGGCTATCCTACGAGCAGTACTTC.

A word on this clonotype: Possible read error: a much larger clone is one base away. The chain's CDR3 is CASSLLGGPNQPPHF. The CDR3 DNA sequence: TGCGCCAGCAGCCTGCTGGGGGGTCCTAATCAGCCCCCGCATTTT. The chain combines TRBV5-1 with TRBJ1-5; tentatively, D is TRBD1 (5 bases). The V gene's germline CDR1 is SGHRS and CDR2 YFSETQ. The CDR3 is made up of 15 amino acids.

The chain is built from TRBV19 and TRBJ2-6; 9 nucleotides match TRBD1. With V trimmed by 1 base and J by 2 bases, 9 bases remained unmatched. CDR1 is LNHDA, CDR2 SQIVND, per germline (reference sequence). The CDR3 runs to 19 residues. CDR3 coding DNA: TGTGCCAGTAGTATAGCAGGACAGGGGTGGGTTACTGGGGCCAACGTCCTGACTTTC. This codes for CASSIAGQGWVTGANVLTF.

This clonotype was observed at least ten times. V usage is TRBV4-2 and J usage is TRBJ1-1; 8 positions agree with TRBD1. V was pared by 3 bases and J by 3 bases, with 9 bases of the junction left unmatched. Germline values: CDR1 LGHNA, CDR2 YNFKEQ. This CDR3 comprises 16 residues. The CDR3 nucleotides read TGTGCCAGCAGCCATGAGGACAGGGCGCTGCACACTGAAGCTTTCTTT. Translation gives CASSHEDRALHTEAFF.

As concerns this clonotype: This may stem from a read error, because a much larger clone lies one nucleotide away. The chain links TRBV4-1 to TRBJ2-7; D is tentatively TRBD1 or TRBD2 (6 bases each). The length of the CDR3 is 15 residues. Germline lookup yields CDR1 MGHRA and CDR2 YSYEKL. V lost 7 bases, J lost 9 bases, and 25 bases lay in between. For the CDR3, the DNA is TGCGCCAGCACCTCTATTCTTACAGGGTCGCGGGGGCAGTACTTC. It codes for CASTSILTGSRGQYF.

Comment on this clonotype: One end of the junction is discordant with germline, which a read error may explain. This chain links TRBV6-2 or TRBV6-3 with TRBJ1-5, with D perhaps matching TRBD1 (6 bases). The CDR3 is 16 amino acids. The germline V gene encodes CDR1 MNHEY and CDR2 SVGEGT. The chain's CDR3 is CASSSSTGHSKQPQHF. The CDR3, as DNA: TGTGCCAGCAGTTCGTCGACAGGCCATAGCAAGCAGCCCCAGCATTTT.

At least ten counts were recorded for this clonotype. A read error may be the cause here, since a much bigger clone is one base away. This chain connects TRBV24-1 to TRBJ2-5, with TRBD2 identical over 15 bases. Germline values: CDR1 KGHDR, CDR2 SFDVKD. The CDR3 sequence is 16 residues long. Germline trimming cut 3 bases from V and 10 bases from J; bases unmatched to any gene: 8. The CDR3 region is CATSDPAGTSGGIQYF. The DNA of the CDR3 is TGTGCCACCAGTGATCCTGCCGGGACTAGCGGGGGGATCCAGTACTTC.

This clonotype was picked up many times. The gene calls are TRBV11-2 and TRBJ2-7, with D perhaps matching TRBD1 or TRBD2 (5 bases each). The CDR3 is made up of 14 amino acids. The V and J ends lost 0 bases and 5 bases respectively, with 11 bases between them. Looked up from germline, CDR1 is SGHAT and CDR2 is FQNNGV. The CDR3 DNA follows: TGTGCCAGCAGCTTAGACGGCAGGGACCACGAGCAGTACTTC. Amino acids: CASSLDGRDHEQYF.

This clonotype was seen repeatedly, ten times or more. The gene calls are TRBV2 and TRBJ2-7; 10 positions match TRBD1. With V trimmed by 7 bases and J by 0 bases, 15 bases remained unmatched. Germline values: CDR1 SNHLY, CDR2 FYNNEI. This CDR3 is built from 18 residues. CDR3 nucleotides: TGTGCCAGCATGAGGGGGCCCACGGGACAGGGGACCTCCTACGAGCAGTACTTC. Translation: CASMRGPTGQGTSYEQYF.

J is TRBJ1-2 and V is TRBV11-2, with D perhaps matching TRBD1 (5 bases). Germline CDR1 and CDR2: SGHAT and FQNNGV. The CDR3 has 15 residues. Trimming stripped 0 bases from V and 4 bases from J, with 12 bases between. CDR3 bases: TGTGCCAGCAGCTTAGACCTAGGGGCGAGCTATGGCTACACCTTC. Protein: CASSLDLGASYGYTF.

The gene calls are TRBV6-2 or TRBV6-3 and TRBJ1-6, with a possible D match to TRBD1 (5 bases). Germline V gene lookup returns CDR1 MNHEY and CDR2 SVGEGT. V lost 10 bases, J lost 2 bases, and 12 bases lay in between. This CDR3 contains 14 residues. DNA for the CDR3: TGTGCCACCCGTGGCAGGGCCTATAATTCACCCCTCCACTTT. This sequence encodes CATRGRAYNSPLHF.

In the case of this clonotype: A much larger clone is a single base away; this may be a read error. The rearrangement uses TRBV6-2 or TRBV6-3 and TRBJ2-7; D is uncertain. This CDR3 is 11 amino acids long. The germline V gene has CDR1 MNHEY and CDR2 SVGEGT. V lost 7 bases and J 7 bases, leaving 11 bases between the germline ends. The CDR3 coding sequence is TGTGCCAGCACCCCCTCGAGGGAGCAGTACTTC. Amino acids: CASTPSREQYF.

Ten or more counts support this clonotype. The rearrangement joins TRBV11-3 to TRBJ2-1; 7 bases are a match to TRBD2. The CDR3 runs 15 residues. CDR1 is SGHNT and CDR2 is YENEEA in the germline V gene. Trimming at V came to 5 bases and at J to 5 bases, leaving 9 bases not matched to a gene. The chain's CDR3 is CASSRGRAVNNEQFF. In DNA form, the CDR3 reads TGTGCCAGCAGCCGCGGGAGAGCAGTAAACAATGAGCAGTTCTTC.

This chain connects TRBV7-9 to TRBJ2-5; 9 bases match TRBD1. V dropped 7 bases and J dropped 4; count of bases not matched to a gene: 4. The CDR3 sequence is 13 residues long. Germline V gene sequence: CDR1 SEHNR, CDR2 FQNEAQ (reference sequence). The CDR3 bases are TGTGCCAGCACCGGGACAGGGATAGAGACCCAGTACTTC. Translating it yields CASTGTGIETQYF.

This clonotype was detected ten times or more. The chain carries TRBV19 and TRBJ1-2; D is unresolved. Germline CDR1 is LNHDA and CDR2 is SQIVND (reference sequence). This CDR3 contains 12 residues. V shed 3 bases and J shed 4 bases, with 6 bases lying between them. The CDR3 coding sequence is TGTGCCAGTAGTATTAGCAGCTATGGCTACACCTTC. Translating gives CASSISSYGYTF.

For the CDR3, the DNA is TGCAGTGCTACCGTTCAATCCACAGATACGCAGTATTTT. It encodes CSATVQSTDTQYF. The J gene is TRBJ2-3, the V gene TRBV20-1; no firm D call. CDR3 length: 13 residues. V was shortened by 4 bases and J by 2 bases, with 10 bases between the two germline ends. Germline-derived CDR1 and CDR2 are DFQATT and SNEGSKA (reference sequence).

The chain uses TRBV6-4 and TRBJ2-3; 11 nucleotides agree with TRBD2. The CDR3 is 14 amino acids. Germline assignment: CDR1 MRHNA and CDR2 SNTAGT. The junction had 5 bases not matched to a gene; V was cut back by 10 bases and J by 2 bases. The CDR3 protein is CATKTSGDTDTQYF. CDR3 bases: TGTGCCACCAAGACTAGCGGGGACACAGATACGCAGTATTTT.

The J gene is TRBJ2-7, the V gene TRBV2, with no clear D. The V and J ends lost 4 bases and 2 bases respectively, with 6 bases between them. Per the germline V gene, CDR1 is SNHLY and CDR2 is FYNNEI. The CDR3 sequence is 12 residues long. CDR3 coding DNA: TGTGCCAGCAGTGTCCTGGCCTACGAGCAGTACTTC. This gives the protein CASSVLAYEQYF.